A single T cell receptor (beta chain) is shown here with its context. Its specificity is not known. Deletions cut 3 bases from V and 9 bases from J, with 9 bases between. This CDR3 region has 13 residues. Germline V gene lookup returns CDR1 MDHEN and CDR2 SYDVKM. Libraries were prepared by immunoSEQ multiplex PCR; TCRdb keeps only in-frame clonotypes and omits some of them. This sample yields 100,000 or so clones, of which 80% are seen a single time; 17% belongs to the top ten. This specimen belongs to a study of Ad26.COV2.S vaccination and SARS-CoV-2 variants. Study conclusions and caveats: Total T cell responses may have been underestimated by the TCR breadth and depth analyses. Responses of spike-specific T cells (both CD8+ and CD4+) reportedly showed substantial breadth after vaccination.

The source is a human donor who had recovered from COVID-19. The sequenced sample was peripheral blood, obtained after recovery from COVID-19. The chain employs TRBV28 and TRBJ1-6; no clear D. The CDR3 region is CASSFPNSSPLHF. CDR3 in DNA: TGTGCCAGCAGTTTCCCCAATTCTTCACCCCTCCACTTT.